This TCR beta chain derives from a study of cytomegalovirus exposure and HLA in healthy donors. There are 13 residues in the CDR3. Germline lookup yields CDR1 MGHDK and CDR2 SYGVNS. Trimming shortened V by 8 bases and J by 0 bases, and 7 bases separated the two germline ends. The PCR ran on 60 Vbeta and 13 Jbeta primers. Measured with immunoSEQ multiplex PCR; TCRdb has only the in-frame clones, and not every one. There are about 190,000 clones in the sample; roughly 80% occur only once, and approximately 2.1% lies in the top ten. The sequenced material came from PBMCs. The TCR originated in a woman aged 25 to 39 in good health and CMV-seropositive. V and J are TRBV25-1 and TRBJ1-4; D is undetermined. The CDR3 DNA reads TGTGCCAGCCTAATGTCAACTAATGAAAAACTGTTTTTT. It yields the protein CASLMSTNEKLFF.